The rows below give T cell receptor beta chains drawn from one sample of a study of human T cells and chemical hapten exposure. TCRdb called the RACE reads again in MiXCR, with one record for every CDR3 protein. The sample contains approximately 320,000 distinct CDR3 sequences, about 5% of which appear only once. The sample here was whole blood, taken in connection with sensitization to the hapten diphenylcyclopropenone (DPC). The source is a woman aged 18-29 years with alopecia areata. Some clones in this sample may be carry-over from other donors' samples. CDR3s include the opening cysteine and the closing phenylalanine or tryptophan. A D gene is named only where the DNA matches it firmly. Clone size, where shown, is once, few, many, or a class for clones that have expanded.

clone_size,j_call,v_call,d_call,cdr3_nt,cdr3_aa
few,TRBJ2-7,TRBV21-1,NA,TGTGCCAGCAGGGGAATTACCAGCCTAACATTGAGCTCCTACGAGCAGTACTTC,CASRGITSLTLSSYEQYF
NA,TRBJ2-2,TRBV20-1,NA,TGCGGATTCCAGTACAGCTTAGCGAACACCGGGGAGCTGTTTTTT,CGFQYSLANTGELFF
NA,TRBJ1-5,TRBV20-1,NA,TGCAGTGCTACCCGGCCCCCGGGGTCCCAGCATTTT,CSATRPPGSQHF
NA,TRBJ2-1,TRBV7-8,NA,TGTGCCAGCAGCGGACGATTGGGCCATGAGCAGTTCTTC,CASSGRLGHEQFF
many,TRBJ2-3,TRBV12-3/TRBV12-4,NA,TGTGCCAGCAGTGGAGTAGATACGCAGTATTTT,CASSGVDTQYF
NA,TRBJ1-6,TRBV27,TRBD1,TGTGCCAGCAGTTTAAAGCCGCCGGGACAGGGGATCTCACCCCTCCACTTT,CASSLKPPGQGISPLHF
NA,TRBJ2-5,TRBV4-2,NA,TGTGCCAGCAGCCAGGTGGCACGGGGCCAATCCCAAGAGACCCAGTACTTC,CASSQVARGQSQETQYF
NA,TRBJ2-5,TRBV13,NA,TGTGCCAACAGCCAGGGACGTGGGGTCCAAGAGACCCAGTACTTC,CANSQGRGVQETQYF
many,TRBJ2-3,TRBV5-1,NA,TGCGCCAGCAGCACCGGGACTGGCACAGATACGCAGTATTTT,CASSTGTGTDTQYF
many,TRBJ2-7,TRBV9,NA,TGTGCCAGCAGCGTAGGAGGGGAGGGGGCCTTCTACGAGCAGTACTTC,CASSVGGEGAFYEQYF
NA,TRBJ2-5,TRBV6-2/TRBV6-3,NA,TGTGCCAGCAGTTACGGGGAAGAGACCCAGTACTTC,CASSYGEETQYF
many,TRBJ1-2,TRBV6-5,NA,TGTGCCAGCACCCTAGGGACGGCCAACTATGGCTACACCTTC,CASTLGTANYGYTF
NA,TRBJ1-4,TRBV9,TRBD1,TGTGCCAGCAGCGGACAGGGGTATAATGAAAAACTGTTTTTT,CASSGQGYNEKLFF
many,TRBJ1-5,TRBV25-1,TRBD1,TGTGCCAGCAGTGGACAGGGAGGATATCAGCCCCAGCATTTT,CASSGQGGYQPQHF
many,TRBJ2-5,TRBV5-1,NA,TGCGCCAGCAGCCCGGCAGGAGAGACCCAGTACTTC,CASSPAGETQYF
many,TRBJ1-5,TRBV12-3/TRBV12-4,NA,TGTGCCAGCAGTTTCGGATTCGGCAATCAGCCCCAGCATTTT,CASSFGFGNQPQHF
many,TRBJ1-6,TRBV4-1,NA,TGCGCCAGCAGCCAAGCCCCGATGAGGTCACCCCTCCACTTT,CASSQAPMRSPLHF
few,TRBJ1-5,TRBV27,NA,TGTGCCAGCAGAATGACGGGAGATAGCAATCAGCCCCAGCATTTT,CASRMTGDSNQPQHF
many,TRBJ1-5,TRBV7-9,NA,TGTGCCAGCAGCTTTGGGTTTCTTAGCAATCAGCCCCAGCATTTT,CASSFGFLSNQPQHF
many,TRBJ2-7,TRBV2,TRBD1,TGTGCCAGTAACCAGGGGGCGCGTTACGAGCAGTACTTC,CASNQGARYEQYF
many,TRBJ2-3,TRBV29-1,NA,TGCAGCGCTAAAACTAGCACAGATACGCAGTATTTT,CSAKTSTDTQYF
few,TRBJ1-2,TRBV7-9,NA,TGTGCCAGCAGCTTGCAAGAAGATATTTATAACTATGGCTACACCTTC,CASSLQEDIYNYGYTF
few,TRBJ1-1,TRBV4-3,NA,TGCGCCAGCAGCCAAGCACCAGCTGAATACACTGAAGCTTTCTTT,CASSQAPAEYTEAFF
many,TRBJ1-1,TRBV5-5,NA,TGTGCCAGCAGCTTGCGTACCAGGGGCGCGGATGAAGGAACTGAAGCTTTCTTT,CASSLRTRGADEGTEAFF
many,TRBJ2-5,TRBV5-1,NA,TGCGCCAGCAGCTTGGCCAGTCAAGAGACCCAGTACTTC,CASSLASQETQYF
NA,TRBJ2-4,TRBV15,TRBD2,TGTGCCACCAGCAGAGATCAAGCGGGGGACCCTCAGTACTTC,CATSRDQAGDPQYF
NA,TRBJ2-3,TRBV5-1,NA,TGCGCCAGCAGCCAATATGCTAGCACAGATACGCAGTATTTT,CASSQYASTDTQYF
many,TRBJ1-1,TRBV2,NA,TGTGCCAGCAGTGATCCGAGGCCCGGGGGCCGCGGCACTGAAGCTTTCTTT,CASSDPRPGGRGTEAFF
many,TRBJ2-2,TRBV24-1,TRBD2,TGTGCCACCAGTGATTTTTGGCTAGCGGGGGCCAACACCGGGGAGCTGTTTTTT,CATSDFWLAGANTGELFF
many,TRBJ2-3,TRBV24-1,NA,TGTGCCACCAGTGAGGCAGTCACAGATACGCAGTATTTT,CATSEAVTDTQYF
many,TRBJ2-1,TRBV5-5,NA,TGTGCCAGCACCCTGGGCAGGAATTACAATGAGCAGTTCTTC,CASTLGRNYNEQFF
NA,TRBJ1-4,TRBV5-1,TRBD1,TGCGCCAGCAGCTCACCAACGACAGGGACCACCGGAGAAAAACTGTTTTTT,CASSSPTTGTTGEKLFF
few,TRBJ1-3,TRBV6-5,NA,TGTGCCAGCAGTTACGGGACACAAGCTGGAAACACCATATATTTT,CASSYGTQAGNTIYF
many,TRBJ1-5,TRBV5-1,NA,TGCGCCAGCAGCGCGGACAGCCAAGCCAATCAGCCCCAGCATTTT,CASSADSQANQPQHF
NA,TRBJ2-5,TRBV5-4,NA,TGTGCCATCTCCGCGCCGGGACGGGCACAAGAGACCCAGTACTTC,CAISAPGRAQETQYF
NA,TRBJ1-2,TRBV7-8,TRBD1,TGTGCCAGCAGCTTAACGACAGGGGGAGACTATGGCTACACCTTC,CASSLTTGGDYGYTF
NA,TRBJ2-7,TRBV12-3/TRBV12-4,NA,TGTGCCAGCAGACAGGACAGAGTCTACGAGCAGTACTTC,CASRQDRVYEQYF
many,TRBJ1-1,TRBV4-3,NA,TGCGCCAGCAGCCAAGATAAGGCAGGGAACACTGAAGCTTTCTTT,CASSQDKAGNTEAFF
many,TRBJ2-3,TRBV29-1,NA,TGCAGCGCACGCGATAGGGATTTCACAGATACGCAGTATTTT,CSARDRDFTDTQYF
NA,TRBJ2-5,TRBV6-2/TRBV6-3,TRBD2,TGTGCCAGCAGTTACCCCGAGGGCGGGGGGGTCGAGACCCAGTACTTC,CASSYPEGGGVETQYF
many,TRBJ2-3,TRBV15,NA,TGTGCCACCAGCACCCAAATCGGACGGGGCACAGATACGCAGTATTTT,CATSTQIGRGTDTQYF
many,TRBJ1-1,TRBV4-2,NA,TGTGCCAGCAGCCAAGCGGCGAACACTGAAGCTTTCTTT,CASSQAANTEAFF
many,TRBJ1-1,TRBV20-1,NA,TGCAGTGCTAGGGGCAACACTGAAGCTTTCTTT,CSARGNTEAFF
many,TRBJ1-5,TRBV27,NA,TGTGCCAGCAGTTTAGGGCAGGGACTCAATCAGCCCCAGCATTTT,CASSLGQGLNQPQHF
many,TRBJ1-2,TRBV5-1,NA,TGCGCCAGCAGCTTTGGGGGTGGTGACTATGGCTACACCTTC,CASSFGGGDYGYTF
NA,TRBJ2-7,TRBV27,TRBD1,TGTGCCAGCAGTTTCTCAGACAGGGTAGGCAACGAGCAGTACTTC,CASSFSDRVGNEQYF
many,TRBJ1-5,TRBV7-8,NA,TGTGCCAGCAGCTTAGCGCTTAACAATCAGCCCCAGCATTTT,CASSLALNNQPQHF
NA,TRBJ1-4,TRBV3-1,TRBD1,TGTGCCAGCAGCCAACCGGAAGGGACAGCAGTTAATGAAAAACTGTTTTTT,CASSQPEGTAVNEKLFF
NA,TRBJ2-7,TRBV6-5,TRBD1,TGTGTCGTAAGCTGGGACAGGGGAACCTACGAGCAGTACTTC,CVVSWDRGTYEQYF
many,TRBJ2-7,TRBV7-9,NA,TGTGCCAGCGGCAGGGATTATCGCGAGCAGTACTTC,CASGRDYREQYF
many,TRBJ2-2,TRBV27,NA,TGTGCCAGCAGTATAGAGGGCCCTAACACCGGGGAGCTGTTTTTT,CASSIEGPNTGELFF
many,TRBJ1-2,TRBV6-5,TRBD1,TGTGCCAGCAGTAAAAGTGCAGCACAGGGGGTTCGAGGCTACACCTTC,CASSKSAAQGVRGYTF
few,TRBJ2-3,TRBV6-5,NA,TGTGCCAGCAGTTCAGGCCTGGGGGCCGTTTGGACAGATACGCAGTATTTT,CASSSGLGAVWTDTQYF
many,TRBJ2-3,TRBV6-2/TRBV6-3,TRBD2,TGTGCCAGCAGCTTAAGGACTAGCGGAGGGCAGTATTTT,CASSLRTSGGQYF
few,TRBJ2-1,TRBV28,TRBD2,TGTGCCAGCAGTCTCCGGGGGGGCAATTACAATGAGCAGTTCTTC,CASSLRGGNYNEQFF